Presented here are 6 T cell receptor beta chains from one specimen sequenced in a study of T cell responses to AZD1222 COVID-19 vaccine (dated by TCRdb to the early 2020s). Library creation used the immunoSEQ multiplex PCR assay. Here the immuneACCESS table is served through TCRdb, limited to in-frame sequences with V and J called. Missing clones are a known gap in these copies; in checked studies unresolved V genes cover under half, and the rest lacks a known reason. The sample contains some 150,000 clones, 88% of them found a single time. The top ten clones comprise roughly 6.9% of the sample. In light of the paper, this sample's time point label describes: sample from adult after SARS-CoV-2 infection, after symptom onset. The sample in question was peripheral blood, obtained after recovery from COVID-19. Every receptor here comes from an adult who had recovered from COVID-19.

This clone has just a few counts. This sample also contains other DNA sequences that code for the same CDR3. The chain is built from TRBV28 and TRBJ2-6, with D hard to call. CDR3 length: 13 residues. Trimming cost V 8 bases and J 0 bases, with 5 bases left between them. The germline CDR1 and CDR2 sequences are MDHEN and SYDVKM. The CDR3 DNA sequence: TGTGCCAGCTTCGGCTCTGGGGCCAACGTCCTGACTTTC. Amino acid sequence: CASFGSGANVLTF. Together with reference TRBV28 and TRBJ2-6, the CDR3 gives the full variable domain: DVKVTQSSRYLVKRTGEKVFLECVQDMDHENMFWYRQDPGLGLRLIYFSYDVKMKEKGDIPEGYSVSREKKERFSLILESASTNQTSMYLCASFGSGANVLTFGAGSRLTVL.

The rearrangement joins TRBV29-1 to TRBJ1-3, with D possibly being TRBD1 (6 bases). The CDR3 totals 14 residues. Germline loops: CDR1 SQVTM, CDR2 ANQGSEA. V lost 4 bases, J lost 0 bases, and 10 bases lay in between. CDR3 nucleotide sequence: TGCAGCGTTGTCCAGGGGAGCTCTGGAAACACCATATATTTT. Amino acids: CSVVQGSSGNTIYF.

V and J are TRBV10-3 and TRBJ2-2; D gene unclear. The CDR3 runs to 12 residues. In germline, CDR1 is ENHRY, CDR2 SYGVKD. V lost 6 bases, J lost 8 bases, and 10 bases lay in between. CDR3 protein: CAISPGPGELFF. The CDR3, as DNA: TGTGCCATCAGCCCAGGACCGGGGGAGCTGTTTTTT.

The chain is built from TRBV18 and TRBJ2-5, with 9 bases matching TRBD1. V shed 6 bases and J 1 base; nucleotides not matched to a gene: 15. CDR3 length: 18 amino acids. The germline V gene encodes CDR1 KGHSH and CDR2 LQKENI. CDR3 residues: CASSPDRGGSMGQETQYF. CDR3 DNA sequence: TGTGCCAGCTCTCCGGACAGGGGCGGTAGTATGGGCCAAGAGACCCAGTACTTC.

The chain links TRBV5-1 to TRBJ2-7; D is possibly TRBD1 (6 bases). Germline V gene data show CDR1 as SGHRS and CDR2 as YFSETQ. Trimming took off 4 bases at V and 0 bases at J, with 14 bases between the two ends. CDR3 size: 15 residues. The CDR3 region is CASSETGSNSYEQYF. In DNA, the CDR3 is TGCGCCAGCAGCGAGACAGGTTCTAACTCCTACGAGCAGTACTTC.

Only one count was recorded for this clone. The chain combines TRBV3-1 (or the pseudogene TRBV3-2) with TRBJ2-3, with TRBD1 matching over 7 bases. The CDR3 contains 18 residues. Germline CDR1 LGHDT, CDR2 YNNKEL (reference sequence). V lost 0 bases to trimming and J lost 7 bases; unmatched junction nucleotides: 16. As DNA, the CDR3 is TGTGCCAGCAGCCAAGAGGGGACAGCCAGACCACAGTGGAATACGCAGTATTTT. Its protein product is CASSQEGTARPQWNTQYF.